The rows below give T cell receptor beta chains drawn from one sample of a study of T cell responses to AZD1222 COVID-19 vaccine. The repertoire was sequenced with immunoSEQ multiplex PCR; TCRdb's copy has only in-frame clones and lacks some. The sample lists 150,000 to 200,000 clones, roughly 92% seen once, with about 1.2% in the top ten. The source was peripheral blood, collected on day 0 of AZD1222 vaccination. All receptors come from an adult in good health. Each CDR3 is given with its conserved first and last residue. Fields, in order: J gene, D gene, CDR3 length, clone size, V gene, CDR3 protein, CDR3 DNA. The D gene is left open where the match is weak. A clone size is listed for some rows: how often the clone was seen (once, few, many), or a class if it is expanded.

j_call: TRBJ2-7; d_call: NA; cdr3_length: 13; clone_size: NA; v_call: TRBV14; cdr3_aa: CASSAPEVGEQYF; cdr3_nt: TGTGCCAGTTCCGCGCCGGAGGTAGGCGAGCAGTACTTC
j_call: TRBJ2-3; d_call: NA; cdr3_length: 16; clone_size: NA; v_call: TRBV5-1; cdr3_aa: CASSLLRGGGTDTQYF; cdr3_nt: TGCGCCAGCAGCTTGCTCAGGGGAGGCGGCACAGATACGCAGTATTTT
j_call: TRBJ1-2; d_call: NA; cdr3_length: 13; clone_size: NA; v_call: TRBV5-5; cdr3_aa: CASRSGSVSGYTF; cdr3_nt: TGTGCCAGCAGAAGCGGCTCGGTGTCTGGCTACACCTTC
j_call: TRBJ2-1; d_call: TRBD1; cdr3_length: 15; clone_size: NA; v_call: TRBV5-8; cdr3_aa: CASSLDGTVYNEQFF; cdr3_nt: TGTGCCAGCAGCTTGGACGGGACAGTCTACAATGAGCAGTTCTTC
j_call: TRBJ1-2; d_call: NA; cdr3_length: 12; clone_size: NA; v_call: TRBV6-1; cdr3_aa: CASSEQLYGYTF; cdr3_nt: TGTGCCAGCAGTGAACAGCTTTATGGCTACACCTTC
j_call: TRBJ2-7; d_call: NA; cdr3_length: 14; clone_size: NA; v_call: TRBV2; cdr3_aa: CATIQSRSSYEQYF; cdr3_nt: TGTGCCACCATACAGTCCCGGAGCTCCTACGAGCAGTACTTC
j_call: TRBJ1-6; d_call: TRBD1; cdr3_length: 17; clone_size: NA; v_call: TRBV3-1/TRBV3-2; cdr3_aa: CASSQAPPDRGRSPLHF; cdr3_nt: TGTGCCAGCAGCCAAGCCCCACCGGACAGGGGGAGGTCACCCCTCCACTTT
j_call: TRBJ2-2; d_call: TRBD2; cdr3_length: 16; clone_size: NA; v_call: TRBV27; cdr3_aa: CASSALAGVGTGELFF; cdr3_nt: TGTGCCAGCAGTGCACTAGCGGGGGTTGGCACCGGGGAGCTGTTTTTT
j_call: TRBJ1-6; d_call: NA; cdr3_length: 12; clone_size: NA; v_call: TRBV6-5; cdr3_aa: CASREYNSPLHF; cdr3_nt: TGTGCCAGCAGAGAGTATAATTCACCCCTCCACTTT
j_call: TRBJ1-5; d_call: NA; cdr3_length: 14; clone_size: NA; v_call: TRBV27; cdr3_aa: CASSLRGGNQPQHF; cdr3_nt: TGTGCCAGCAGTTTAAGGGGAGGCAATCAGCCCCAGCATTTT
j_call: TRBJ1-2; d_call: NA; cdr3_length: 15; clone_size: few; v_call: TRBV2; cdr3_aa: CASSSWGQGAYGYTF; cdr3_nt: TGTGCCAGCAGTTCGTGGGGGCAGGGAGCCTATGGCTACACCTTC
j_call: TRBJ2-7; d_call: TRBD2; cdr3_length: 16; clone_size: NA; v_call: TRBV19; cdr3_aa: CASSTLTSGESYEQYF; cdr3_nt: TGTGCCAGTAGTACCTTGACTAGCGGGGAGTCCTACGAGCAGTACTTC
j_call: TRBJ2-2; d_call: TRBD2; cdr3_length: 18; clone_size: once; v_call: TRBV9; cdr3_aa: CASSDPPSGGLRTGELFF; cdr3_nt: TGTGCCAGCAGCGACCCTCCTAGCGGGGGCCTTCGGACCGGGGAGCTGTTTTTT
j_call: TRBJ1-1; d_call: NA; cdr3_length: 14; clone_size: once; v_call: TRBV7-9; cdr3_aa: CASSRQGVNTEAFF; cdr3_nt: TGTGCCAGCAGCCGTCAAGGGGTGAACACTGAAGCTTTCTTT
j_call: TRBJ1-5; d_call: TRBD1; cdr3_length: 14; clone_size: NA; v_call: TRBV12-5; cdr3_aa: CASGRDRGDQPQHF; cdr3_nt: TGTGCTAGTGGCCGGGACAGGGGTGATCAGCCCCAGCATTTT
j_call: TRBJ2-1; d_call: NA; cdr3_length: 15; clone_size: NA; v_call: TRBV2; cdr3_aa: CASRGAGAAYNEQFF; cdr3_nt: TGTGCCAGCAGAGGTGCGGGGGCGGCGTACAATGAGCAGTTCTTC
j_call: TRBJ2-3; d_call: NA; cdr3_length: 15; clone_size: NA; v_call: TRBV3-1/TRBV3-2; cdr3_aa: CASSQGDRAADTQYF; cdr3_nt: TGTGCCAGCAGCCAGGGAGACCGGGCGGCAGATACGCAGTATTTT
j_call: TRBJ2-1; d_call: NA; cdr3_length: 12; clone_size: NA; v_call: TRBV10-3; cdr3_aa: CASRSTYNEQFF; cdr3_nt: TGTGCCAGTCGGTCCACTTACAATGAGCAGTTCTTC
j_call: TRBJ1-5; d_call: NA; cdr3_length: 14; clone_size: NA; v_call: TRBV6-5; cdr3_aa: CASTDGGPNQPQHF; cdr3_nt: TGTGCCAGCACCGACGGAGGGCCGAATCAGCCCCAGCATTTT
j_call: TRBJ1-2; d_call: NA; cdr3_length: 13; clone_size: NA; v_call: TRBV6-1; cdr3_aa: CASSEFPTRSYTF; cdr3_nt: TGTGCCAGCAGTGAATTCCCGACTCGTAGCTACACCTTC
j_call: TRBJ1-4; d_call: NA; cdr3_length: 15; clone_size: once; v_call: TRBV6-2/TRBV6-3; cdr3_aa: CASSYSEGHTEKLFF; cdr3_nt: TGTGCCAGCAGTTACTCCGAGGGCCACACTGAAAAACTGTTTTTT
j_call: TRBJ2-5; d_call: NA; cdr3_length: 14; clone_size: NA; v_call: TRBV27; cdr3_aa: CASRRPGIKETQYF; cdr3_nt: TGTGCCAGCAGACGGCCGGGGATTAAAGAGACCCAGTACTTC
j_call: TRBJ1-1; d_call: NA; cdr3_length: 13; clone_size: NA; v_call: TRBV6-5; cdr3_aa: CASQGTADTEAFF; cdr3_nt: TGTGCCAGTCAGGGGACCGCGGACACTGAAGCTTTCTTT
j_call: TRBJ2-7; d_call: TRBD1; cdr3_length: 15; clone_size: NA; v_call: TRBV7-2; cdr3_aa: CASSLGGQGAYEQYF; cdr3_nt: TGTGCCAGCAGCTTAGGGGGACAGGGTGCCTACGAGCAGTACTTC
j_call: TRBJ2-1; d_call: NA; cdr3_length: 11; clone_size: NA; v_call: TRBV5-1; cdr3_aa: CASSYVGEQFF; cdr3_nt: TGCGCCAGCAGCTACGTAGGCGAGCAGTTCTTC
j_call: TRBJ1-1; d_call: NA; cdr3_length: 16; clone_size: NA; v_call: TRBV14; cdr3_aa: CASSQDGPRKSLTAFF; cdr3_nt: TGTGCCAGCAGCCAAGATGGCCCCAGGAAAAGTTTAACGGCTTTCTTT